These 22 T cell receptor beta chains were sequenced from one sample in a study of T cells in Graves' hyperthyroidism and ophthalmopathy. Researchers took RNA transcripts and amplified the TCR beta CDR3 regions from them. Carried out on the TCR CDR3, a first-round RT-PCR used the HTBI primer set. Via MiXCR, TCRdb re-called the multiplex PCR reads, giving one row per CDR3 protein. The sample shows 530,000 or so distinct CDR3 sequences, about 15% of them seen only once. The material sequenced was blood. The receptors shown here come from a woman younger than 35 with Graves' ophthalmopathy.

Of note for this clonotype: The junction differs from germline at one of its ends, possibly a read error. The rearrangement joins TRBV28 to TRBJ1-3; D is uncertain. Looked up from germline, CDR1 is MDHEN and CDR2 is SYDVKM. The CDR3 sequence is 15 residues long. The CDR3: CASRAGESSGYTIYF. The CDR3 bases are TGTGCCAGCAGAGCCGGGGAAAGCTCTGGATACACCATATATTTT.

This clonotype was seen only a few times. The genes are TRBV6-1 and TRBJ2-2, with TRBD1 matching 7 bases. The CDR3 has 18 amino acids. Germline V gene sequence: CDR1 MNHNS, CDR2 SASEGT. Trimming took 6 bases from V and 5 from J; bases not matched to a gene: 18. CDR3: CASSSYPPGQTRTGELFF. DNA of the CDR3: TGTGCCAGCAGCAGTTACCCTCCGGGACAGACTCGAACCGGGGAGCTGTTTTTT.

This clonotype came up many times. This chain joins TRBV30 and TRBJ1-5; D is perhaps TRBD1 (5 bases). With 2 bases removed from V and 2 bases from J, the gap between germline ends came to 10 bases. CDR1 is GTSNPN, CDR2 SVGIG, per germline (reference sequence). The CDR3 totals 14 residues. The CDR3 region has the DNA TGTGCCTGGAGTCAGTGGGGGGGCAATCAGCCCCAGCATTTT. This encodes CAWSQWGGNQPQHF.

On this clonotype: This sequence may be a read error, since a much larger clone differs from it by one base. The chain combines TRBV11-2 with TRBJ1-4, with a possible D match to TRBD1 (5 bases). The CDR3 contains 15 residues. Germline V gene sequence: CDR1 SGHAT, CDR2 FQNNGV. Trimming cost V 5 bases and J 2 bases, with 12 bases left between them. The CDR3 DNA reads TGTGCCAGCAGCCGTATGGGGGAGACTAATGAAAAACTGTTTTTT. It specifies CASSRMGETNEKLFF.

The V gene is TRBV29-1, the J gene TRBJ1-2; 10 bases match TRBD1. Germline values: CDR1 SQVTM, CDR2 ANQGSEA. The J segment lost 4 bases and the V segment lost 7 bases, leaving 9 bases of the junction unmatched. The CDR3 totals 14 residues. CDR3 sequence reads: CSDNPTGGGYGYTF. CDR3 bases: TGCAGCGACAACCCGACAGGGGGCGGCTATGGCTACACCTTC.

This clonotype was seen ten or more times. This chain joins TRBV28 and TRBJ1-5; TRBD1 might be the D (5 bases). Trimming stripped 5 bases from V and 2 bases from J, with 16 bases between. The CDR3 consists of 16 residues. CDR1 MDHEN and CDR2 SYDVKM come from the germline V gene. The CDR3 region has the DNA TGTGCCAGCAGTGACAGACAGACACGCCGCAATCAGCCCCAGCATTTT. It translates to CASSDRQTRRNQPQHF.

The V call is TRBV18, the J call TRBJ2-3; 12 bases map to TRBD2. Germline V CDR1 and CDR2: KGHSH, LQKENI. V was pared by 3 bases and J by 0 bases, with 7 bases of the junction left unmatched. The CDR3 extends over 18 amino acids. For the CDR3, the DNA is TGTGCCAGCTCACCCCTAGCGGGAGGGGTAACAAGCACAGATACGCAGTATTTT. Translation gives CASSPLAGGVTSTDTQYF.

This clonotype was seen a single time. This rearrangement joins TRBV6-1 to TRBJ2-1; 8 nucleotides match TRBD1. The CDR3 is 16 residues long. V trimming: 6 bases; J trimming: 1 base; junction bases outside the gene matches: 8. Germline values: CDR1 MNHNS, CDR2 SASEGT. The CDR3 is CASRILGTGSYNEQFF. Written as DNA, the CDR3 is TGTGCCAGCAGGATACTCGGGACAGGTTCCTACAATGAGCAGTTCTTC.

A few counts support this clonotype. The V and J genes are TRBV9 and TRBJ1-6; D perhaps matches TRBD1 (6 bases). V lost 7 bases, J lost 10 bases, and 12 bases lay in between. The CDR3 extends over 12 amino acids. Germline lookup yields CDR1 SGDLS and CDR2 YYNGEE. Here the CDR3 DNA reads TGTGCCAGCGGGAGGGGGAACTCACCCCTCCACTTT. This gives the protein CASGRGNSPLHF.

The CDR3 DNA sequence: TGTGCCAGTAGTGTACTCTCGGGGGCGCGAGGAGAGACTGAAGCTTTCTTT. Translation: CASSVLSGARGETEAFF. The V call is TRBV19, the J call TRBJ1-1, with D possibly being TRBD1 (6 bases). Trimming took 5 bases from V and 5 from J, leaving 24 bases between them. CDR1 and CDR2 from the germline V gene are LNHDA and SQIVND (reference sequence). The CDR3 has 17 amino acids.

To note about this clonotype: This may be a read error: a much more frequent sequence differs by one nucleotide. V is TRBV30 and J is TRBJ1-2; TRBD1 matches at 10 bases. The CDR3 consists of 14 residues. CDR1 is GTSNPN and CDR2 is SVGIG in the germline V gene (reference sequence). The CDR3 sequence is CAWSDGTGEHGHTF. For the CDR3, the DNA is TGTGCCTGGAGCGACGGGACAGGGGAGCATGGCCACACCTTC. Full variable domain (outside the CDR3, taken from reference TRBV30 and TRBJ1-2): SQTIHQWPATLVQPVGSPLSLECTVEGTSNPNLYWYRQAAGRGLQLLFYSVGIGQISSEVPQNLSASRPQDRQFILSSKKLLLSDSGFYLCAWSDGTGEHGHTFGSGTRLTVV.

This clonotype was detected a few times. The CDR3 DNA sequence: TGTGCCAGCAGCTCGTGGACAGACAACTATGGCTACACCTTC. Amino acids: CASSSWTDNYGYTF. The chain has TRBV5-5 and TRBJ1-2; the D gene is possibly TRBD1 (6 bases). CDR1 and CDR2 (germline): SGHKS, YYEKEE (reference sequence). Between the trimmed V and J ends, which lost 3 bases and 2 bases, there was a span of 11 bases. This CDR3 spans 14 amino acids.

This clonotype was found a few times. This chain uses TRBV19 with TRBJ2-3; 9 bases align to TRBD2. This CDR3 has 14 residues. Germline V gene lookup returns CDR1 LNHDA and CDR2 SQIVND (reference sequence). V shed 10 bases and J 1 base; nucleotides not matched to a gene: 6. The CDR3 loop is CATRRGGGTDTQYF. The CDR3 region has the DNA TGTGCCACTCGGCGGGGGGGCGGCACAGATACGCAGTATTTT. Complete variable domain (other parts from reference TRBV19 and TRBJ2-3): DGGITQSPKYLFRKEGQNVTLSCEQNLNHDAMYWYRQDPGQGLRLIYYSQIVNDFQKGDIAEGYSVSREKKESFPLTVTSAQKNPTAFYLCATRRGGGTDTQYFGPGTRLTVL.

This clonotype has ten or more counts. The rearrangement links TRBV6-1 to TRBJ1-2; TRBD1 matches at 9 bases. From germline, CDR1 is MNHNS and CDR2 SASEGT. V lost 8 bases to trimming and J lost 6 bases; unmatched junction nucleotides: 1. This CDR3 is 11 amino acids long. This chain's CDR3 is CASGQGNGYTF. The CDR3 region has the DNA TGTGCCAGCGGACAGGGGAATGGCTACACCTTC.

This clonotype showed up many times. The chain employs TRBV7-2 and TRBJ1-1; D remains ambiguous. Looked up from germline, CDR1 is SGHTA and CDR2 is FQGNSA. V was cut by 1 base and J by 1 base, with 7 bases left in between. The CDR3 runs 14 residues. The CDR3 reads CASSLVGRNTEAFF. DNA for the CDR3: TGTGCCAGCAGCTTAGTAGGCAGGAACACTGAAGCTTTCTTT.

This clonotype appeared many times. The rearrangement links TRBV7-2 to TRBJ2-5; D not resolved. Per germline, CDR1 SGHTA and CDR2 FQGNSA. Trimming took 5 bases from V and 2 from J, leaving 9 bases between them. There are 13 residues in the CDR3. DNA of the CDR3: TGTGCCAGCAGCCCCACCCTTCAAGAGACCCAGTACTTC. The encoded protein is CASSPTLQETQYF.

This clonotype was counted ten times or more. The CDR3 DNA sequence: TGTGCCAGCAGTTCGTCCCCCGGGACAGGGGAGTATTTT. Encoded protein: CASSSSPGTGEYF. This chain links TRBV12-3 or TRBV12-4 with TRBJ2-3; 10 bases are shared with TRBD1. The J segment lost 13 bases and the V segment lost 4 bases, leaving 8 bases of the junction unmatched. The CDR3 is 13 residues long.

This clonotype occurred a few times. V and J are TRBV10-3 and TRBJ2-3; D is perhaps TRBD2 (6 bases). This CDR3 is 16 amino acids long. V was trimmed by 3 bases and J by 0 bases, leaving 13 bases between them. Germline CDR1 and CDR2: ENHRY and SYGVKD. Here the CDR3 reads CAISDRDWASTDTQYF. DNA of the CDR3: TGTGCCATCAGTGACCGGGACTGGGCTAGCACAGATACGCAGTATTTT.

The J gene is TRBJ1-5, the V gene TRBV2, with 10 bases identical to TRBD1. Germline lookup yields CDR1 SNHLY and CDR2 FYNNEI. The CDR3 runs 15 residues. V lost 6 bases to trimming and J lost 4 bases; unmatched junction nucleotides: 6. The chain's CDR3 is CASSAGQGRNQPQHF. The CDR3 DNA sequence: TGTGCCAGCAGCGCGGGACAGGGGCGGAATCAGCCCCAGCATTTT.

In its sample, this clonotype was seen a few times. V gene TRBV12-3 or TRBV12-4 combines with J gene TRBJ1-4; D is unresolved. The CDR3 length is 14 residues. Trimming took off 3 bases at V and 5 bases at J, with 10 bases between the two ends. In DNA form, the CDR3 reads TGTGCCAGCAGTTTTTCCGGGCCCAATGAAAAACTGTTTTTT. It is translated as CASSFSGPNEKLFF.

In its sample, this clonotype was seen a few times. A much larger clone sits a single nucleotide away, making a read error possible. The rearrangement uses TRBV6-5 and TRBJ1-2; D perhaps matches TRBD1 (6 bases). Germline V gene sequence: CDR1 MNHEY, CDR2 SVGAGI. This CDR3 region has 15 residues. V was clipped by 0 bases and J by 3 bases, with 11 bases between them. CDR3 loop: CASSYSQQGDYGYTF. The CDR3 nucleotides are TGTGCCAGCAGTTACTCTCAACAGGGAGACTATGGCTACACCTTC.

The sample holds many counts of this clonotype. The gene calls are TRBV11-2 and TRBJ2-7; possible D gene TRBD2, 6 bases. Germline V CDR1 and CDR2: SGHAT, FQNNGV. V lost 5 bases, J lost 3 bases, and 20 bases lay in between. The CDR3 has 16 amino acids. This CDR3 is CASSRSMDYANYEQYF. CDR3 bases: TGTGCCAGCAGCCGATCAATGGACTACGCGAACTACGAGCAGTACTTC.